This T cell receptor (beta chain) was recovered during a study of blood T cell repertoires in COVID-19. Overall study: Specimens from acute and convalescent COVID-19 originated in the United States, Italy and Spain. PBMCs, B-cell-depleted T cells, or T cells were the source of the cDNA or gDNA that made up the material.

Per the study methods: Scientists estimated how many nucleated cells there were by amplifying reference gene primers. TCRdb's copy holds only in-frame clones and misses some; the assay was immunoSEQ multiplex PCR. The V and J calls and clone size were taken over from that table, and D and trimming were inferred from the DNA. The table includes around 80,000 clones, 60% to 75% detected once. V was trimmed by 6 bases and J by 10 bases, leaving 16 bases between them. Germline V gene data show CDR1 as LNHDA and CDR2 as SQIVND (reference sequence). The length of the CDR3 is 13 residues. The sequenced sample consisted of peripheral blood. This chain uses TRBV19 with TRBJ1-5; the D gene is possibly TRBD1 (5 bases). The receptor comes from a man aged 45-60 years with active or convalescent COVID-19. The CDR3: CASRGSGDGPQHF. The DNA for the CDR3 is TGTGCCAGTAGGGGGTCGGGGGATGGTCCCCAGCATTTT.